This record concerns one T cell receptor (beta chain) sequence. This sample was taken from a study of blood T cell repertoires in COVID-19. Study information: Acute-phase and convalescent COVID-19 samples originated in the United States, Italy and Spain. In each case, the material was cDNA or gDNA derived from T cells, B-cell-depleted T cells, or PBMCs.

V was pared by 5 bases and J by 3 bases, with 11 bases of the junction left unmatched. The CDR3 is made up of 16 amino acids. In germline, CDR1 is LGHDT, CDR2 YNNKEL (reference sequence). Authors' analysis steps: Nucleated cell counts were estimated from reference gene primer amplification. Using immunoSEQ multiplex PCR, the repertoire was profiled, and TCRdb retains in-frame clones only, with some absent. The V and J calls and clone size are taken from that table; D and trimming were inferred from the DNA. The sample contains over 300,000 clones, over 75% of which appear only once. The chain has TRBV3-1 (or the pseudogene TRBV3-2) and TRBJ2-3, with TRBD2 matching 7 bases. Sequences were obtained from peripheral blood. The receptor was isolated from a human donor in a cohort sampled during active COVID-19. The CDR3 here is CASSAGEPTPTDTQYF. CDR3 bases: TGTGCCAGCAGCGCGGGGGAGCCAACTCCTACAGATACGCAGTATTTT.